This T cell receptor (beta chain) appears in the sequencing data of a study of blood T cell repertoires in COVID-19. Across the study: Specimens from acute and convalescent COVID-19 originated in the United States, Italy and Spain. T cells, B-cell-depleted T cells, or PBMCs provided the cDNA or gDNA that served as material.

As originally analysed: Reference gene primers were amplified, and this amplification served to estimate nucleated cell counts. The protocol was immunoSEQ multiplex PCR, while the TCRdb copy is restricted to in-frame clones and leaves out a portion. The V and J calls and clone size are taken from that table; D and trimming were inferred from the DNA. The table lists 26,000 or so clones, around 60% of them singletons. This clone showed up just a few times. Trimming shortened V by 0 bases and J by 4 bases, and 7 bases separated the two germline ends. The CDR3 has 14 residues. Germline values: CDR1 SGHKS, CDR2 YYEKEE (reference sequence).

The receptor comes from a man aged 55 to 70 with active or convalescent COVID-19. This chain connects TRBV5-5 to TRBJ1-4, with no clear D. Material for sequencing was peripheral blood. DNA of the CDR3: TGTGCCAGCAGCTTGGTACTCCATAATGAAAAACTGTTTTTT. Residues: CASSLVLHNEKLFF.